The rows below give T cell receptor beta chains drawn from one sample of a study of beta chain features in type 1 diabetes. TCRdb's table, derived via immunoSEQ multiplex PCR, lists solely in-frame clones and lacks some. The sample lists roughly 500,000 clones, around 28% occurring once. Sequences were obtained from naive CD4+ T cells from blood. The receptors come from a man between 18 and 35 years old in good health. CDR3s include the opening cysteine and the closing phenylalanine or tryptophan. The order of the fields is CDR3 length, V gene, clone size, J gene, D gene, CDR3 DNA, CDR3 protein. A D gene is named only where the DNA matches it firmly. Size is stated for part of the rows, as once, few or many counts, or as a class when the clone is expanded.

>15|TRBV4-3|-|TRBJ2-7|TRBD1
TGCGCCAGCAGCCGAGGGACAGGGGTTAGCTACGAGCAGTACTTC
CASSRGTGVSYEQYF
>16|TRBV5-1|-|TRBJ1-4|-
TGCGCCAGCAGCTTGGGGATCGCGGGAGATAATGAAAAACTGTTTTTT
CASSLGIAGDNEKLFF
>12|TRBV28|-|TRBJ2-5|-
TGTGCCAGCAAGGCAGGGCAAGAGACCCAGTACTTC
CASKAGQETQYF
>11|TRBV18|-|TRBJ2-1|-
TGTGCCAGCTCATCCAACAATGAGCAGTTCTTC
CASSSNNEQFF
>16|TRBV30|few|TRBJ2-7|TRBD1
TGTGCCTGGACCCTCTACCCGGGACAGGGGTTCTACGAGCAGTACTTC
CAWTLYPGQGFYEQYF
>15|TRBV4-1|-|TRBJ2-7|-
TGCGCCAGCAGCCCGTCACAGGGCTCTAATCCGACGCAGTACTTC
CASSPSQGSNPTQYF
>14|TRBV19|-|TRBJ2-7|-
TGTGCCAGTAGTTCCACAGGAAACTCCTACGAGCAGTACTTC
CASSSTGNSYEQYF
>16|TRBV4-2|-|TRBJ2-7|-
TGTGCCAGCAGCCAAGATCCCGGCAGGTTTTCCTACGAGCAGTACTTC
CASSQDPGRFSYEQYF
>14|TRBV7-3|once|TRBJ2-6|-
TGTGGCAGCAGAGCAGTCTCTGGGGCCAACGTCCTGACTTTC
CGSRAVSGANVLTF
>15|TRBV5-4|-|TRBJ2-5|TRBD2
TGTGCCAGCAGCCGAGTGGACGGGAGGGCGGAGACCCAGTACTTC
CASSRVDGRAETQYF
>15|TRBV7-2|few|TRBJ2-5|-
TGTGCCAGCAGCTACATCCGGGACTCACAAGAGACCCAGTACTTC
CASSYIRDSQETQYF
>13|TRBV2|-|TRBJ2-3|-
TGTGCCGGAGGAGGACAGACCAGGGATACGCAGTATTTT
CAGGGQTRDTQYF
>17|TRBV4-1|-|TRBJ1-5|TRBD1
TGCGCCAGCAGCCACAGATTGGGACAGGGATGGAACCAGCCCCAGCATTTT
CASSHRLGQGWNQPQHF
>16|TRBV10-3|-|TRBJ2-3|TRBD1
TGTGCCATCAGTGGGCCGGGACAGGGGATGTCAGATACGCAGTATTTT
CAISGPGQGMSDTQYF
>13|TRBV5-1|-|TRBJ2-5|-
TGCGCCAGCAGCTTGAAACAGCCAGAGACCCAGTACTTC
CASSLKQPETQYF
>15|TRBV14|few|TRBJ2-3|-
TGTGCCAGCAGCCACAGGGGCATTAGCACAGATACGCAGTATTTT
CASSHRGISTDTQYF
>14|TRBV19|-|TRBJ2-1|-
TGTGCCAGTAGTGCCTACAGGCACACCGGGGAGCAGTTCTTC
CASSAYRHTGEQFF
>15|TRBV30|-|TRBJ2-7|TRBD2
TGTGCCTTAAACTTAGGACTAGCGGGAACCTACGAGCAGTACTTC
CALNLGLAGTYEQYF
>17|TRBV4-3|few|TRBJ2-3|TRBD2
TGCGCCAGCAGCCACGATCTAGCGGGAGGGAAAACAGATACGCAGTATTTT
CASSHDLAGGKTDTQYF
>14|TRBV27|-|TRBJ2-7|-
TGTGCCAGCCACATCTTAGGAGACGGCTACGAGCAGTACTTC
CASHILGDGYEQYF
>13|TRBV27|-|TRBJ2-1|-
TGTGCCAGCAGTTTAGGACAGTACAATGAGCAGTTCTTC
CASSLGQYNEQFF
>15|TRBV30|-|TRBJ1-4|TRBD1
TGTGCCTGGAGTACTAACAGGGGAGCTAATGAAAAACTGTTTTTT
CAWSTNRGANEKLFF
>14|TRBV9|-|TRBJ2-2|-
TGTGCCAGCAGCCCGTCTACGAACACCGGGGAGCTGTTTTTT
CASSPSTNTGELFF
>16|TRBV27|-|TRBJ1-1|-
TGTGCCAGCAGTTTTTCCCGACGGATTATGAACACTGAAGCTTTCTTT
CASSFSRRIMNTEAFF
>14|TRBV9|-|TRBJ1-2|-
TGTGCCAGCACCAGGACAGCATATAACTATGGCTACACCTTC
CASTRTAYNYGYTF
>14|TRBV2|-|TRBJ1-2|TRBD1
TGTGCCAGCAGTGTCGGGACAGGGGCCACGGGCTACACCTTC
CASSVGTGATGYTF
>11|TRBV9|-|TRBJ2-1|-
TGTGCCAGCAGCGTCTCTGATGAGCAGTTCTTC
CASSVSDEQFF
>16|TRBV7-2|-|TRBJ2-1|TRBD2
TGTGCCAGCAGCTTAGCGAAACTAGCGCTCTACAATGAGCAGTTCTTC
CASSLAKLALYNEQFF
>13|TRBV15|few|TRBJ2-5|-
TGTGCCACCAGCAGAGGCGGAGGAGAGACCCAGTACTTC
CATSRGGGETQYF
>16|TRBV7-7|few|TRBJ2-2|-
TGTGCCAGCAGCTTAGCGCAGGGGATGAACACCGGGGAGCTGTTTTTT
CASSLAQGMNTGELFF
>13|TRBV30|-|TRBJ1-2|TRBD1
TGTGCCTGGAGAAACAGGGGCGCGGGTGGCTACACCTTC
CAWRNRGAGGYTF
>14|TRBV14|few|TRBJ2-7|-
TGTGCCAGCAGCCTCCCGGGTTTCGGGAACGAGCAGTACTTC
CASSLPGFGNEQYF
>17|TRBV5-1|-|TRBJ2-3|-
TGCGCCAGCAGCTTGGAACGGGGGGCCCCTGGAGCAGATACGCAGTATTTT
CASSLERGAPGADTQYF
>14|TRBV6-1|-|TRBJ2-1|-
TGTGCCAGCAGTGAGCTTGGGGCCTACAATGAGCAGTTCTTC
CASSELGAYNEQFF
>16|TRBV4-1|few|TRBJ2-1|-
TGCGCCAGCAGCTACATAGGGAAAAGCTCCTACAATGAGCAGTTCTTC
CASSYIGKSSYNEQFF
>15|TRBV7-2|-|TRBJ1-1|-
TGTGCCAGCAGCTTAGGGGGCAGAGTGAACACTGAAGCTTTCTTT
CASSLGGRVNTEAFF
>16|TRBV7-9|few|TRBJ2-7|TRBD1
TGTGCCAGCAGCTTAGCGCTGAGGGGGCTTAATTACGAGCAGTACTTC
CASSLALRGLNYEQYF
>17|TRBV30|-|TRBJ2-3|TRBD2
TGTGCCTGGAGTGCGATACGGACTAGCGGGGGCACAGATACGCAGTATTTT
CAWSAIRTSGGTDTQYF
>14|TRBV19|-|TRBJ2-2|-
TGTGCCAGTAGTTTTGTCGGACCCTCCGGGGAGCTGTTTTTT
CASSFVGPSGELFF
>13|TRBV30|few|TRBJ2-7|-
TGTGCCTGGAGTGCAGACATCTCCTACGAGCAGTACTTC
CAWSADISYEQYF
>13|TRBV30|once|TRBJ2-3|TRBD2
TGTGCCTCTAGCGGGAGTTCGGCAGATACGCAGTATTTT
CASSGSSADTQYF